The 9 T cell receptor beta chains listed next were all sequenced from one sample in a study of shared clonotypes between healthy human individuals. Data came from immunoSEQ multiplex PCR; TCRdb stores just in-frame clones and leaves some out. Here the sample spans under 200,000 clones, over 80% being singletons. Sequencing input: naive CD4+ T cells sorted from blood. The subset: CD45RA+ positively selected. The receptors originated from a woman in her thirties in good health.

The V and J genes are TRBV13 and TRBJ1-2; TRBD1 might be the D (6 bases). The length of the CDR3 is 14 residues. Looked up from germline, CDR1 is PRHDT and CDR2 is FYEKMQ (reference sequence). Trimming left V 5 bases short and J 3 bases short, with 13 bases between. The CDR3 sequence: CASSPTGGDYGYTF. The DNA for the CDR3 is TGTGCCAGCAGCCCGACAGGCGGTGACTATGGCTACACCTTC.

V usage is TRBV18 and J usage is TRBJ2-2; D not resolved. The CDR3 totals 18 residues. CDR1 is KGHSH and CDR2 is LQKENI in the germline V gene. The ends were cut back, 3 bases at V and 2 bases at J, with 19 bases in the middle. The CDR3 nucleotides are TGTGCCAGCTCACCTCTGTCGGTAACCGAGTATAACACCGGGGAGCTGTTTTTT. Translated: CASSPLSVTEYNTGELFF.

J is TRBJ1-1 and V is TRBV23-1; D is unclear. TRBV23-1 is recorded as an ORF, its role being uncertain. V was trimmed by 0 bases and J by 5 bases, leaving 4 bases between them. The CDR3 contains 12 residues. The CDR3 coding sequence is TGCGCCAGCAGTCAATCTGGGACTGAAGCTTTCTTT. Translated, it gives CASSQSGTEAFF.

The chain carries TRBV28 and TRBJ2-5; TRBD2 matches 11 bases. The end of the DNA fits TRBJ2-7 better, so the J call may be wrong. The germline gives CDR1 MDHEN, CDR2 SYDVKM. This CDR3 spans 15 amino acids. The CDR3 nucleotides are TGTGCCAGCAGTTTGGGGACTAGCGGCTCCTACGAGCAGTACTTC. Its protein product is CASSLGTSGSYEQYF.

The chain carries TRBV6-5 and TRBJ2-1; weak D call: TRBD1 (5 bases). From germline, CDR1 is MNHEY and CDR2 SVGAGI. Trimming shortened V by 6 bases and J by 7 bases, and 16 bases separated the two germline ends. CDR3 size: 14 residues. The CDR3 region is CASSFLGLVNEQFF. As DNA, the CDR3 is TGTGCCAGCAGCTTCTTGGGGCTAGTGAATGAGCAGTTCTTC.

J is TRBJ1-5 and V is TRBV29-1; weak D call: TRBD1 (5 bases). Germline V CDR1 and CDR2: SQVTM, ANQGSEA. V was shortened by 6 bases and J by 10 bases, with 22 bases between the two germline ends. This CDR3 is built from 14 residues. DNA for the CDR3: TGCAGCGTCCAGGTCTCGGGGACTGATGGACCCCAGCATTTT. Protein product: CSVQVSGTDGPQHF.

V gene TRBV7-9 combines with J gene TRBJ2-3, with D perhaps matching TRBD2 (5 bases). Germline values: CDR1 SEHNR, CDR2 FQNEAQ (reference sequence). V was cut by 3 bases and J by 2 bases, with 12 bases left in between. This CDR3 region has 15 residues. The CDR3 nucleotides read TGTGCCAGCAGCTTTGAGTGGGGAGCCACAGATACGCAGTATTTT. It encodes CASSFEWGATDTQYF. The full variable domain, rest sourced from reference TRBV7-9 and TRBJ2-3, is DTGVSQNPRHKITKRGQNVTFRCDPISEHNRLYWYRQTLGQGPEFLTYFQNEAQLEKSRLLSDRFSAERPKGSFSTLEIQRTEQGDSAMYLCASSFEWGATDTQYFGPGTRLTVL.

The chain carries TRBV28 and TRBJ2-7; 14 nucleotides match TRBD2. V gave up 4 bases and J gave up 2 bases; unmatched junction bases: 1. The CDR3 is 15 residues long. From germline, CDR1 is MDHEN and CDR2 SYDVKM. The CDR3 region has the DNA TGTGCCAGCAGTTCGGGACTAGCGGGAGCCTACGAGCAGTACTTC. Protein: CASSSGLAGAYEQYF.

The V gene is TRBV5-6, the J gene TRBJ1-1; D gene uncertain. Germline V CDR1 and CDR2: SGHDT, YYEEEE. Trimming took 0 bases from V and 4 from J, leaving 1 base between them. The CDR3 extends over 11 amino acids. For the CDR3, the DNA is TGTGCCAGCAGCTTGGGCACTGAAGCTTTCTTT. Amino acid sequence: CASSLGTEAFF. The variable domain in full, with the rest retrieved from reference TRBV5-6 and TRBJ1-1, is DAGVTQSPTHLIKTRGQQVTLRCSPKSGHDTVSWYQQALGQGPQFIFQYYEEEERQRGNFPDRFSGHQFPNYSSELNVNALLLGDSALYLCASSLGTEAFFGQGTRLTVV.